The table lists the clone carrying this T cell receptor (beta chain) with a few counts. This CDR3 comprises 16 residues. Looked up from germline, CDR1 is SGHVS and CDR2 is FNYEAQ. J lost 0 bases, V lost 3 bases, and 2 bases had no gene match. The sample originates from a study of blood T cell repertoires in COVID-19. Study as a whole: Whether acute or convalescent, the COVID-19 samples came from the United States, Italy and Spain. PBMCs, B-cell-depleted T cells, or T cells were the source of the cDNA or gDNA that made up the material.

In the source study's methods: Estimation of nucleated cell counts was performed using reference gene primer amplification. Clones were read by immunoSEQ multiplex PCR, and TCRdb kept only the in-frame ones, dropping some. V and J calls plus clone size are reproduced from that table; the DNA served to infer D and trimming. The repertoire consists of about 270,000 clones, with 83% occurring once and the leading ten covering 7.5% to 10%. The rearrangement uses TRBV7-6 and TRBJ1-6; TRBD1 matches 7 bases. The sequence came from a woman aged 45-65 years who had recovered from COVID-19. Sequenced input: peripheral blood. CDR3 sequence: CASSLGDSSYNSPLHF. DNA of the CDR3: TGTGCCAGCAGCTTGGGGGACAGCTCCTATAATTCACCCCTCCACTTT.